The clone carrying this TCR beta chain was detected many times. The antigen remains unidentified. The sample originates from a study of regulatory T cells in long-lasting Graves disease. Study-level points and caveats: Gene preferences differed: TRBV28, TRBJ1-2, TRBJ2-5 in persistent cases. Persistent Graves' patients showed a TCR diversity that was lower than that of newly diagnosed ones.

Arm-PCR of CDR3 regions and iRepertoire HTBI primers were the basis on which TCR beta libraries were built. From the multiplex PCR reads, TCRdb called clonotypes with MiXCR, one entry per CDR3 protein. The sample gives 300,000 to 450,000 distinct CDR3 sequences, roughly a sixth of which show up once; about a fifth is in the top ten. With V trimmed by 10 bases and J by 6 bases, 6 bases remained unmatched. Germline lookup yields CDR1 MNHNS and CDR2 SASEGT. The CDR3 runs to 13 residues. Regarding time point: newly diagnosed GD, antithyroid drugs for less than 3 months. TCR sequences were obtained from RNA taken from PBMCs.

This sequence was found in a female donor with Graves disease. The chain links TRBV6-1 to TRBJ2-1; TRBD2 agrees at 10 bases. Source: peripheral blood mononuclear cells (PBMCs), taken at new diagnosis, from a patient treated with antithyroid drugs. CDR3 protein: CATRTSGTNEQFF. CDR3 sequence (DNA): TGTGCCACCCGGACTAGCGGAACCAATGAGCAGTTCTTC.